The T cell receptor (beta chain) described here comes from a study of beta chain features in type 1 diabetes listed by TCRdb under 2018. Concerning the study at large: Patients and healthy donors did not differ in mean age, gender distribution, total cell number or subset yield. Regulatory and stem cell-like memory subsets were obtained from only 8 patients and roughly 8 healthy donors, while naive and central memory subsets were obtained from all 30 or so donors. The study compared TCRB repertoires of sorted circulating CD4+ T cell subsets between recently diagnosed type 1 diabetes patients and matched healthy donors. A total of 85 million to 140 million sorted cells were examined across all samples, and the number of cells per subset was strongly correlated with RNA yield. Beyond this particular receptor, the publication reports: In all four CD4+ subsets, TCRB CDR3 length was moderately but significantly shorter in type 1 diabetes patients. Patients with type 1 diabetes made fewer insertions and deleted more nucleotides at VDJ recombination sites, implying thymic rearrangement abnormalities. Only small numbers of individuals were included in the HLA sub-analyses, which left unresolved whether HLA type had any influence on TCRB rearrangement. The naive, central memory and regulatory TCRB repertoires appeared to resemble one another more closely among patients than among healthy donors. Because cDNA was sequenced instead of genomic DNA, highly expressing activated cells could be over-represented, though the groups showed no difference in activation or CD3 levels. Shorter templates might have been favored by PCR, but patient and control samples were amplified and corrected together, so both groups would have been affected equally by any skew.

The germline V gene (reference sequence) yields MNHEY for CDR1 and SMNVEV for CDR2. The CDR3 contains 16 residues, cysteine and phenylalanine counted. Only the CDR3 DNA is retained, 48 bases long and in frame from the first base. Trimmed from V: 5 bases; trimmed from J: 7 bases; junction bases lacking a gene match: 12. The entire isolated RNA was reverse transcribed using the High Capacity cDNA Reverse Transcription Kit, and thus expressed TCRB transcripts were sequenced. Naive, central memory and regulatory T cell samples underwent deep immunoSEQ sequencing, averaging approximately 3.3 million total reads per sample. Sorted cells were lysed in RLT buffer, and RNA was extracted using DNase-treated RNeasy Micro or Mini kits according to cell number. Each cell subset was processed on its own to prevent cross-contamination, while patient and healthy donor samples were processed together. The immunoSEQ multiplex PCR was used to amplify TCRB sequences from cDNA, generating 87-bp fragments that spanned the CDR3 region. Sequencing of the amplicons was performed on the Illumina HiSeq platform. Processing in the source paper ran as follows. PCR bias was corrected computationally using synthetic template baselines, and reads within Hamming distance 2 were collapsed, with unmergeable singletons discarded. By aligning reads against IMGT, V, D and J genes, CDR3 length, and insertions or deletions at six rearrangement sites were assigned. Within each subset, clonotype counts were normalized to the number of sorted cells before true diversity and Gini coefficients were calculated with the tcR R package. Repertoire sharing was quantified using the overlap coefficient calculated on TCRB nucleotide sequences. Sourced from immuneACCESS, this table was stored by TCRdb with only in-frame sequences that have V and J called. A share of the clones is absent; for the studies checked, an unresolved V gene accounts for under half, and the remainder has no known explanation. For V, J and clone size, that table is used; D and trimming come from the DNA. This sample gives around 160,000 clones in total; about 8.3% of them show up just once. 0.45% to 0.55% of the sample rests with the top ten.

A note on this clone: Its antigen is not yet known. It has no much larger one-base neighbor in the sample; base qualities were not kept.

A single peripheral blood draw of about 116 mL on average was collected from each donor into heparinised tubes. Naive, central memory, regulatory and stem cell-like memory CD4+ T cells were sorted on a BD FACSAria II using a panel including CD45RO, CCR7, CD25, CD127, CD95 and CD27. Every sorted population had a purity above 95%. PBMCs were separated immediately by Lymphoprep density gradient centrifugation and were stained directly, without being cultured. To minimize batch effects, samples were stained and sorted in pairs, one healthy donor with one patient per experiment. The receptor comes from a woman aged 18-29 years with type 1 diabetes. The chain is encoded by TRBV27 joined to TRBJ1-5, with TRBD1 matching 9 junction bases. Sequences were obtained from central memory CD4+ T cells from blood. The CDR3 protein is CASSVARDRVSQPQHF. The nucleotides are TGTGCCAGCAGTGTCGCCCGGGACAGGGTTTCACAGCCCCAGCATTTT.